One and the same sample provided the 15 T cell receptor beta chains below, sequenced in a study of blood T cell repertoires in COVID-19. Profiling relied on immunoSEQ multiplex PCR, and the TCRdb table lists in-frame clones only, not all of them. The sample consists of approximately 170,000 clones, roughly 80% of them appearing once. Sequenced: PBMCs or T cells enriched from blood (not recorded which). Receptor source: a woman between 25 and 40 years old who had recovered from COVID-19.

V and J are TRBV20-1 and TRBJ1-2; D remains ambiguous. Germline CDR1 is DFQATT and CDR2 is SNEGSKA (reference sequence). V gave up 3 bases and J gave up 4 bases, with 12 bases separating them. The CDR3 is 13 amino acids. The CDR3 DNA reads TGCAGTGCTAGTTCGGAGGGCGGCTATGGCTACACCTTC. As protein: CSASSEGGYGYTF.

This clone came up a few times. The chain is built from TRBV19 and TRBJ2-2; the D gene is possibly TRBD1 (5 bases). This CDR3 contains 15 residues. Deletions cut 3 bases from V and 6 bases from J, with 14 bases between. Germline V lookup: CDR1 LNHDA, CDR2 SQIVND (reference sequence). CDR3 in DNA: TGTGCCAGTAGTATTCAGGGTAACCGGGCCGGGGAGCTGTTTTTT. Encoded protein: CASSIQGNRAGELFF.

This chain uses TRBV19 with TRBJ1-1; D call uncertain. This CDR3 region has 13 residues. V was clipped by 5 bases and J by 6 bases, with 13 bases between them. Per the germline V gene, CDR1 is LNHDA and CDR2 is SQIVND (reference sequence). CDR3 bases: TGTGCCAGTAGTCCTGCCCGGAGCCCTGAAGCTTTCTTT. This gives the protein CASSPARSPEAFF.

V gene TRBV9 combines with J gene TRBJ1-1, with 8 bases identical to TRBD1. CDR3 size: 16 residues. V shed 0 bases and J 3 bases; nucleotides not matched to a gene: 7. CDR1 is SGDLS, CDR2 YYNGEE, per germline. Here the CDR3 reads CASSVVSGGKDTEAFF. The CDR3 DNA sequence: TGTGCCAGCAGCGTAGTTTCAGGGGGCAAGGACACTGAAGCTTTCTTT.

This chain joins TRBV9 and TRBJ2-3; 10 positions match TRBD1. From germline, CDR1 is SGDLS and CDR2 YYNGEE. V gave up 3 bases and J gave up 3 bases; unmatched junction bases: 1. The CDR3 sequence is 14 residues long. CDR3 bases: TGTGCCAGCAGCGCGGGACAGGGGACAGATACGCAGTATTTT. Translating gives CASSAGQGTDTQYF.

The V and J genes are TRBV18 and TRBJ2-2; TRBD2 agrees at 11 bases. V lost 3 bases, J lost 6 bases, and 3 bases stayed unmatched. This CDR3 has 15 amino acids. Germline V CDR1 and CDR2: KGHSH, LQKENI. CDR3 in amino acids: CASSPTSGGSGELFF. Written as DNA, the CDR3 is TGTGCCAGCTCACCTACTAGCGGGGGATCCGGGGAGCTGTTTTTT.

The V gene is TRBV27, the J gene TRBJ2-5; 10 bases line up with TRBD1. The V gene end was trimmed by 6 bases and the J gene end by 5 bases; junction bases not matched to a gene: 9. This CDR3 is 15 amino acids long. Looked up from germline, CDR1 is MNHEY and CDR2 is SMNVEV (reference sequence). The CDR3 region has the DNA TGTGCCAGCAGACCCGGGACAGGGGATTGGGAGACCCAGTACTTC. It specifies CASRPGTGDWETQYF.

The chain has TRBV4-1 and TRBJ2-3; 8 nucleotides match TRBD1. The CDR3 is 16 residues long. Per germline, CDR1 MGHRA and CDR2 YSYEKL. J lost 2 bases, V lost 0 bases, and 4 bases had no gene match. Written as DNA, the CDR3 is TGCGCCAGCAGCCAAGATAGGACAGGGACCACAGATACGCAGTATTTT. It encodes CASSQDRTGTTDTQYF.

The chain is built from TRBV6-5 and TRBJ2-1, with D hard to call. The CDR3 is 12 amino acids. V was pared by 5 bases and J by 5 bases, with 7 bases between. Per germline, CDR1 MNHEY and CDR2 SVGAGI. Here the CDR3 reads CASSTQDNEQFF. The CDR3 DNA reads as TGTGCCAGCAGTACACAAGACAATGAGCAGTTCTTC.

The chain is built from TRBV28 and TRBJ1-6; no clear D. CDR3 length equals 11 residues. From germline, CDR1 is MDHEN and CDR2 SYDVKM. Trimming removed 7 bases from V and 8 bases from J, with 6 bases in between. CDR3 residues: CASNQYSPLHF. In DNA, the CDR3 is TGTGCCAGCAATCAATATTCACCCCTCCACTTT.

The gene calls are TRBV29-1 and TRBJ2-1, with 7 bases fitting TRBD2. The CDR3 is 15 amino acids. V trimming: 5 bases; J trimming: 7 bases; junction bases outside the gene matches: 14. From germline, CDR1 is SQVTM and CDR2 ANQGSEA. The CDR3: CSVTYRLALTNEQFF. CDR3 coding DNA: TGCAGCGTTACTTACCGACTAGCCCTTACAAATGAGCAGTTCTTC.

The rearrangement links TRBV7-2 to TRBJ1-5; D is possibly TRBD1 (6 bases). This CDR3 region has 14 residues. V was trimmed by 2 bases and J by 9 bases, leaving 14 bases between them. The germline gives CDR1 SGHTA, CDR2 FQGNSA. CDR3 in DNA: TGTGCCAGCAGCTTAAAGGGCCAGGGGAGGCCCCAGCATTTT. Amino acid sequence: CASSLKGQGRPQHF.

The chain combines TRBV9 with TRBJ1-1; 7 nucleotides agree with TRBD1. With 0 bases clipped from V and 1 base from J, the junction kept 9 bases outside the gene matches. The CDR3 covers 17 residues. CDR1 SGDLS and CDR2 YYNGEE come from the germline V gene. The CDR3 protein is CASSVGTNRGRNTEAFF. The CDR3 nucleotides are TGTGCCAGCAGCGTAGGGACCAACAGGGGTAGGAACACTGAAGCTTTCTTT.

The rearrangement uses TRBV9 and TRBJ1-4; no definite D call. Germline values: CDR1 SGDLS, CDR2 YYNGEE. Trimming removed 3 bases at V and 0 bases at J, with 24 bases between. CDR3 length: 20 amino acids. CDR3 region: CASSADLWDREGATNEKLFF. In DNA form, the CDR3 reads TGTGCCAGCAGCGCCGATTTGTGGGATCGGGAGGGTGCAACTAATGAAAAACTGTTTTTT.

The chain is built from TRBV10-3 and TRBJ2-7, with a tentative D call TRBD2 (6 bases). The V gene's germline CDR1 is ENHRY and CDR2 SYGVKD. The CDR3 spans 15 residues. V lost 9 bases and J lost 0, with 18 bases in between. The CDR3 region is CAMQREEGTSYEQYF. CDR3 bases: TGTGCCATGCAAAGGGAGGAGGGGACCTCCTACGAGCAGTACTTC.